Listed below are T cell receptor beta chains from one sample, sequenced in a study of cytomegalovirus exposure and HLA in healthy donors. Clones were sequenced by immunoSEQ multiplex PCR, and TCRdb holds only the in-frame ones, with some missing. The data contain 150,000 to 200,000 clones, more than 75% of them singletons. The material sequenced was PBMCs. The receptors shown here come from a man between 18 and 29 years old in good health and CMV-seropositive. Both conserved end residues are part of each CDR3. Each record gives: clone size, D gene, V gene, J gene, CDR3 DNA, CDR3 protein. A D gene is named only where the DNA matches it firmly. A row's size may be missing; if present it is once, few, many or a size class.

abundance: .
d_gene: .
v_gene: TRBV6-4
j_gene: TRBJ1-1
CDR3nt: TGTGCCAGCAGTGCTTCGAGTGGTCTCGCTGAAGCTTTCTTT
CDR3aa: CASSASSGLAEAFF

abundance: .
d_gene: TRBD2
v_gene: TRBV7-6
j_gene: TRBJ2-1
CDR3nt: TGTGCCAGCAGCTTAGGAAGTAGCGGGGGGGGCAATGAGCAGTTCTTC
CDR3aa: CASSLGSSGGGNEQFF

abundance: .
d_gene: TRBD1
v_gene: TRBV5-1
j_gene: TRBJ2-3
CDR3nt: TGCGCCAGCAGCTTGAGGGGGCTGGGCACAGATACGCAGTATTTT
CDR3aa: CASSLRGLGTDTQYF

abundance: .
d_gene: .
v_gene: TRBV18
j_gene: TRBJ2-7
CDR3nt: TGTGCCAGCTCCGACAGCTCCTACGAGCAGTACTTC
CDR3aa: CASSDSSYEQYF

abundance: .
d_gene: TRBD1
v_gene: TRBV28
j_gene: TRBJ1-2
CDR3nt: TGTGCCAGCAGCCTTTATAGGCACAGGGGGGGAATGGGCTACACCTTC
CDR3aa: CASSLYRHRGGMGYTF

abundance: .
d_gene: TRBD2
v_gene: TRBV5-1
j_gene: TRBJ2-7
CDR3nt: TGCGCCAGCAGCTTACGGACTAGCGGGCCAGCCTACGAGCAGTACTTC
CDR3aa: CASSLRTSGPAYEQYF

abundance: .
d_gene: TRBD1
v_gene: TRBV7-3
j_gene: TRBJ2-4
CDR3nt: TGTGCCAGCAGCTCACAGGGGGCAGGAAACATTCAGTACTTC
CDR3aa: CASSSQGAGNIQYF

abundance: .
d_gene: TRBD2
v_gene: TRBV28
j_gene: TRBJ2-1
CDR3nt: TGTGCCAGCTACGGGCGACTAGCGGGATTCTACAATGAGCAGTTCTTC
CDR3aa: CASYGRLAGFYNEQFF

abundance: .
d_gene: TRBD1
v_gene: TRBV13
j_gene: TRBJ2-7
CDR3nt: TGTGCCAGCAGCTCTTTACCCGGGACAGTACCCTACGAGCAGTACTTC
CDR3aa: CASSSLPGTVPYEQYF

abundance: .
d_gene: .
v_gene: TRBV5-1
j_gene: TRBJ2-1
CDR3nt: TGCGCCAGCGAGTGGAGCAATGAGCAGTTCTTC
CDR3aa: CASEWSNEQFF

abundance: .
d_gene: TRBD1
v_gene: TRBV7-2
j_gene: TRBJ2-3
CDR3nt: TGTGCCAGCAGCCCCCGACAGGGGGGCACAGATACGCAGTATTTT
CDR3aa: CASSPRQGGTDTQYF

abundance: .
d_gene: .
v_gene: TRBV28
j_gene: TRBJ1-1
CDR3nt: TGTGCCATAGAGCCGGGACACCTGAACACTGAAGCTTTCTTT
CDR3aa: CAIEPGHLNTEAFF

abundance: .
d_gene: .
v_gene: TRBV5-4
j_gene: TRBJ2-1
CDR3nt: TGTGCCAGCAGCTTGTGGCGGACACAGGCGGCCAATGAGCAGTTCTTC
CDR3aa: CASSLWRTQAANEQFF

abundance: few
d_gene: TRBD1
v_gene: TRBV5-1
j_gene: TRBJ2-5
CDR3nt: TGCGCCAGCAGCGAGACAGGGATGCAAGAGACCCAGTACTTC
CDR3aa: CASSETGMQETQYF

abundance: .
d_gene: .
v_gene: TRBV29-1
j_gene: TRBJ1-1
CDR3nt: TGCAGCGTGAGATCCGGGTCCACGATCGGGAACACTGAAGCTTTCTTT
CDR3aa: CSVRSGSTIGNTEAFF